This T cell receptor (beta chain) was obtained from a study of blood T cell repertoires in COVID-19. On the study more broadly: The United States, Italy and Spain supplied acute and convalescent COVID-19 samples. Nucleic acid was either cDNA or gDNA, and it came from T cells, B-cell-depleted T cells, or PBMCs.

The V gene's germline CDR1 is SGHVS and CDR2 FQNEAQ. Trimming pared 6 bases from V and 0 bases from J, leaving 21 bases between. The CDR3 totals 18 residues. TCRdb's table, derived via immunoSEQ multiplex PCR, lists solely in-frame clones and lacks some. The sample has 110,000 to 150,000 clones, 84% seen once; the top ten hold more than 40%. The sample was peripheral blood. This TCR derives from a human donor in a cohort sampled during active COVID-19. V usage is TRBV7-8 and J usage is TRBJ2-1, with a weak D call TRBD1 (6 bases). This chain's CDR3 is CASRSGGKTGNSYNEQFF. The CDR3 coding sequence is TGTGCCAGCAGATCCGGCGGTAAAACAGGGAACTCCTACAATGAGCAGTTCTTC.